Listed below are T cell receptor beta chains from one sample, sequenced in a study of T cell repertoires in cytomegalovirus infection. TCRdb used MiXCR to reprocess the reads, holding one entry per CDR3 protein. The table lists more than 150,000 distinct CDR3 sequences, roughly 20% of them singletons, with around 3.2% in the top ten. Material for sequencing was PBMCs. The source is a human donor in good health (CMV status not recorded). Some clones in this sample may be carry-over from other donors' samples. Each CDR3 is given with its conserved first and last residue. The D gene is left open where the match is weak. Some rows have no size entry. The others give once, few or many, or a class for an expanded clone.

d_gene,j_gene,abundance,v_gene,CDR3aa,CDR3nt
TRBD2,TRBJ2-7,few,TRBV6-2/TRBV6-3,CASSSGMSYEQYF,TGTGCCAGTTCTAGCGGGATGTCCTACGAGCAGTACTTC
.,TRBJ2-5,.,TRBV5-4,CASSLARTSGEETQYF,TGTGCCAGCAGCTTGGCCAGGACCTCCGGGGAGGAGACCCAGTACTTC
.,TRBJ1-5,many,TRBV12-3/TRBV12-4,CASSLFGGRDQPQHF,TGTGCCAGCAGTTTATTCGGGGGGCGCGATCAGCCCCAGCATTTT
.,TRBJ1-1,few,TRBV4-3,CASSQSSRARNTEAFF,TGCGCCAGCAGCCAAAGCAGCAGGGCTCGGAACACTGAAGCTTTCTTT
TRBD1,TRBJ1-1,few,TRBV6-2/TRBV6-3,CASSYITGQGVNTEAFF,TGTGCCAGCAGTTACATCACCGGACAGGGGGTGAACACTGAAGCTTTCTTT
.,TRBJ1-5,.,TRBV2,CASSHDGLNQPQHF,TGTGCCAGCAGTCACGACGGACTCAATCAGCCCCAGCATTTT
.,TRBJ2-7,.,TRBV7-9,CASSAPGDHYEQYF,TGTGCCAGCAGCGCTCCCGGGGACCACTACGAGCAGTACTTC
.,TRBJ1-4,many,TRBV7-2,CASSLRATNEKLFF,TGTGCCAGCAGCTTGCGCGCAACTAATGAAAAACTGTTTTTT
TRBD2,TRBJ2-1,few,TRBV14,CASSLVIAGGNEQFF,TGTGCCAGCAGCCTGGTGATAGCGGGAGGCAATGAGCAGTTCTTC
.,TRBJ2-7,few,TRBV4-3,CASSLARDASYEQYF,TGCGCCAGCAGCCTTGCCCGGGACGCCTCCTACGAGCAGTACTTC
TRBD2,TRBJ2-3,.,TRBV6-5,CASSYGTSGGADTQYF,TGTGCCAGCAGTTACGGGACTAGCGGGGGGGCAGATACGCAGTATTTT
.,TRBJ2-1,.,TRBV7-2,CASSEAGSLSYNEQFF,TGTGCCAGCAGCGAGGCCGGCTCCCTCTCCTACAATGAGCAGTTCTTC
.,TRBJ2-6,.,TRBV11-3,CASSSRGRGPSGANVLTF,TGTGCCAGCAGCTCAAGGGGCAGGGGACCCTCTGGGGCCAACGTCCTGACTTTC
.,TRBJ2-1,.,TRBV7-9,CATKGLASDEQFF,TGTGCCACCAAGGGGCTAGCTAGCGATGAGCAGTTCTTC
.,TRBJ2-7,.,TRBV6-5,CASSGSIAFDEQYF,TGTGCCAGCAGCGGTTCCATTGCGTTTGACGAGCAGTACTTC
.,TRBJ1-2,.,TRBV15,CATSRAESYGYTF,TGTGCCACCAGCAGAGCTGAAAGCTATGGCTACACCTTC
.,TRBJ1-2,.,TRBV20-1,CSASKGHGYTF,TGCAGTGCTAGTAAGGGACATGGCTACACCTTC
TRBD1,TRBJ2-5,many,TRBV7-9,CASSSRTGRLETQYF,TGTGCCAGCAGCTCACGGACAGGGCGGTTGGAGACCCAGTACTTC
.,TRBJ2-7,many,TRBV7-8,CASSLGSTYEQYF,TGTGCCAGCAGCTTGGGGTCCACCTACGAGCAGTACTTC
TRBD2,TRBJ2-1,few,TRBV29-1,CSVDSGRSNEQFF,TGCAGCGTGGATAGCGGGAGGAGCAATGAGCAGTTCTTC
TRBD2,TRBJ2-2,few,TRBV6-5,CASSRTSGGAGNTGELFF,TGTGCCAGCAGTCGGACTAGCGGGGGGGCTGGTAACACCGGGGAGCTGTTTTTT
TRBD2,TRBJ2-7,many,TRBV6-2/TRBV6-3,CASSMGGWSGRAYEQYF,TGTGCCAGCAGTATGGGGGGCTGGAGCGGGAGAGCCTACGAGCAGTACTTC
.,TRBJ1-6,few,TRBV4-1,CASSQESGGSPLHF,TGCGCCAGCAGCCAAGAGTCCGGGGGTTCACCCCTCCACTTT
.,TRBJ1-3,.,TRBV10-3,CALRSSSGNTIYF,TGTGCCCTCCGAAGTTCCTCTGGAAACACCATATATTTT
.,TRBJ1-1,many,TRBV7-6,CASSLKGTEAFF,TGTGCCAGCAGCTTAAAGGGGACTGAAGCTTTCTTT
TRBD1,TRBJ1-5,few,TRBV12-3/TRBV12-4,CASSYQDRGEREPQHF,TGTGCCAGCAGTTACCAGGACAGGGGAGAGCGGGAGCCCCAGCATTTT
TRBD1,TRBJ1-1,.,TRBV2,CASRGDRTGEAFF,TGTGCCAGCAGGGGTGACAGGACAGGTGAAGCTTTCTTT
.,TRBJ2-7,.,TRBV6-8,CASSYRATGYEQYF,TGTGCCAGCAGTTACCGCGCCACAGGCTACGAGCAGTACTTC
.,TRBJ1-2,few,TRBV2,CASSEQQNYGYTF,TGTGCCAGCAGTGAACAGCAGAACTATGGCTACACCTTC
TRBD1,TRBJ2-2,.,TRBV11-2,CASSLEGQVLGELFF,TGTGCCAGCAGCTTGGAGGGACAGGTTCTCGGGGAGCTGTTTTTT
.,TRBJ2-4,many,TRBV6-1,CASSEDGVLAKNIQYF,TGTGCCAGCAGTGAAGACGGGGTCCTAGCCAAAAACATTCAGTACTTC
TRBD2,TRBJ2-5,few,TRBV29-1,CSVEDRGTSGRIVGETQYF,TGCAGCGTTGAAGATCGAGGGACTAGCGGGAGGATTGTAGGAGAGACCCAGTACTTC
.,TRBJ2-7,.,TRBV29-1,CSVVKQTTYEQYF,TGCAGCGTTGTTAAGCAGACTACCTACGAGCAGTACTTC
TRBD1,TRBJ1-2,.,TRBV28,CASKQTGYGYTF,TGTGCCAGCAAGCAGACAGGGTATGGCTACACCTTC
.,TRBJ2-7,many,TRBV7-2,CASSPAGTDYYEQYF,TGTGCCAGCAGCCCTGCGGGGACAGATTATTACGAGCAGTACTTC
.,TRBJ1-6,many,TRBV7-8,CASGLGQGNSPLHF,TGTGCCAGCGGGTTGGGGCAGGGGAATTCACCCCTCCACTTT
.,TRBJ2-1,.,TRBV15,CATSRGPPGGSSYNEQFF,TGTGCCACCAGCAGAGGACCGCCTGGGGGAAGCTCCTACAATGAGCAGTTCTTC
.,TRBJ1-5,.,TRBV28,CASGQGGNQPQHF,TGTGCCAGCGGGCAGGGCGGCAATCAGCCCCAGCATTTT
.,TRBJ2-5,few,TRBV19,CASSIYGTAETQYF,TGTGCCAGTAGTATATATGGGACTGCAGAGACCCAGTACTTC
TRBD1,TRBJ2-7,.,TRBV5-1,CASSLRDRAYEQYF,TGCGCCAGCAGCTTGCGGGACAGGGCCTACGAGCAGTACTTC
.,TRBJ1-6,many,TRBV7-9,CASSHGTGGSPLHF,TGTGCCAGCAGCCACGGGACGGGCGGTTCACCCCTCCACTTT
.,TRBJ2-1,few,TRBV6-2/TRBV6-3,CASMFRGLTYNEQFF,TGTGCCAGCATGTTTCGCGGCCTAACCTACAATGAGCAGTTCTTC
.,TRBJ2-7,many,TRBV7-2,CASSIIPGQPTYEQYF,TGTGCCAGCAGCATAATTCCGGGACAACCAACTTACGAGCAGTACTTC
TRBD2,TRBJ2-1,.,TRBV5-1,CASRASGYNEQFF,TGCGCCAGCAGGGCTAGCGGTTACAATGAGCAGTTCTTC
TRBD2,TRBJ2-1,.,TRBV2,CASSGRGLAGSGSYNEQFF,TGTGCCAGCAGTGGAAGGGGACTAGCGGGGTCCGGCTCCTACAATGAGCAGTTCTTC
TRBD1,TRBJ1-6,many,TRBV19,CASSWGQQNSPLHF,TGTGCCAGTAGTTGGGGACAGCAGAATTCACCCCTCCACTTT
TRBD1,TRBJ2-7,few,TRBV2,CASRGDSGNEQYF,TGTGCCAGCAGGGGGGACAGTGGTAACGAGCAGTACTTC